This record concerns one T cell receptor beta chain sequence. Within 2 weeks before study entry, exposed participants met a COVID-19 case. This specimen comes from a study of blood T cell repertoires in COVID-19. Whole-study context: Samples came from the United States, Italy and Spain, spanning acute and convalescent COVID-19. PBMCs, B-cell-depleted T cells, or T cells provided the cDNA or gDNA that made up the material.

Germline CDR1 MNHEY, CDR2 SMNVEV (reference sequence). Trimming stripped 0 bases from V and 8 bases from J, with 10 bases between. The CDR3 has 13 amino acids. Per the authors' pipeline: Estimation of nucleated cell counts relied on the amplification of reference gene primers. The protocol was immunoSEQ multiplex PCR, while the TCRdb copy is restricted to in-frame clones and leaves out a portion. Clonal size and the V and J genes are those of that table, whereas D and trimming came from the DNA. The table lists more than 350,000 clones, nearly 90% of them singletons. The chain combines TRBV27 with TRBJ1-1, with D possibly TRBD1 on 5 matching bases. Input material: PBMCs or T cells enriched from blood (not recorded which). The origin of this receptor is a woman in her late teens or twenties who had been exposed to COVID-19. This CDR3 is CASSLSWGREAFF. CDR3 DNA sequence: TGTGCCAGCAGTTTATCCTGGGGCAGGGAAGCTTTCTTT.